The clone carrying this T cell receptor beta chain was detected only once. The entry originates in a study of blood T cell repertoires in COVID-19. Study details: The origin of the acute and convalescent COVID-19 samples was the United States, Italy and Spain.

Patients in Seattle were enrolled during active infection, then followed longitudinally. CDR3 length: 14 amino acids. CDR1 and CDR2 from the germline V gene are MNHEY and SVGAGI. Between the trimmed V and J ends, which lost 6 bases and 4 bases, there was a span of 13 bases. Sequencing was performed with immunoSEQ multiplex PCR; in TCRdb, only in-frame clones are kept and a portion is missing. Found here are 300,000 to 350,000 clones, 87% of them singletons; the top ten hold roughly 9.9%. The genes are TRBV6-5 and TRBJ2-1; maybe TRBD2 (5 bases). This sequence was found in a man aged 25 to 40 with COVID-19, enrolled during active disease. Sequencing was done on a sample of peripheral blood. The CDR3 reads CASSPLRGYNEQFF. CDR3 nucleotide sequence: TGTGCCAGCAGCCCCCTTAGAGGGTACAATGAGCAGTTCTTC.